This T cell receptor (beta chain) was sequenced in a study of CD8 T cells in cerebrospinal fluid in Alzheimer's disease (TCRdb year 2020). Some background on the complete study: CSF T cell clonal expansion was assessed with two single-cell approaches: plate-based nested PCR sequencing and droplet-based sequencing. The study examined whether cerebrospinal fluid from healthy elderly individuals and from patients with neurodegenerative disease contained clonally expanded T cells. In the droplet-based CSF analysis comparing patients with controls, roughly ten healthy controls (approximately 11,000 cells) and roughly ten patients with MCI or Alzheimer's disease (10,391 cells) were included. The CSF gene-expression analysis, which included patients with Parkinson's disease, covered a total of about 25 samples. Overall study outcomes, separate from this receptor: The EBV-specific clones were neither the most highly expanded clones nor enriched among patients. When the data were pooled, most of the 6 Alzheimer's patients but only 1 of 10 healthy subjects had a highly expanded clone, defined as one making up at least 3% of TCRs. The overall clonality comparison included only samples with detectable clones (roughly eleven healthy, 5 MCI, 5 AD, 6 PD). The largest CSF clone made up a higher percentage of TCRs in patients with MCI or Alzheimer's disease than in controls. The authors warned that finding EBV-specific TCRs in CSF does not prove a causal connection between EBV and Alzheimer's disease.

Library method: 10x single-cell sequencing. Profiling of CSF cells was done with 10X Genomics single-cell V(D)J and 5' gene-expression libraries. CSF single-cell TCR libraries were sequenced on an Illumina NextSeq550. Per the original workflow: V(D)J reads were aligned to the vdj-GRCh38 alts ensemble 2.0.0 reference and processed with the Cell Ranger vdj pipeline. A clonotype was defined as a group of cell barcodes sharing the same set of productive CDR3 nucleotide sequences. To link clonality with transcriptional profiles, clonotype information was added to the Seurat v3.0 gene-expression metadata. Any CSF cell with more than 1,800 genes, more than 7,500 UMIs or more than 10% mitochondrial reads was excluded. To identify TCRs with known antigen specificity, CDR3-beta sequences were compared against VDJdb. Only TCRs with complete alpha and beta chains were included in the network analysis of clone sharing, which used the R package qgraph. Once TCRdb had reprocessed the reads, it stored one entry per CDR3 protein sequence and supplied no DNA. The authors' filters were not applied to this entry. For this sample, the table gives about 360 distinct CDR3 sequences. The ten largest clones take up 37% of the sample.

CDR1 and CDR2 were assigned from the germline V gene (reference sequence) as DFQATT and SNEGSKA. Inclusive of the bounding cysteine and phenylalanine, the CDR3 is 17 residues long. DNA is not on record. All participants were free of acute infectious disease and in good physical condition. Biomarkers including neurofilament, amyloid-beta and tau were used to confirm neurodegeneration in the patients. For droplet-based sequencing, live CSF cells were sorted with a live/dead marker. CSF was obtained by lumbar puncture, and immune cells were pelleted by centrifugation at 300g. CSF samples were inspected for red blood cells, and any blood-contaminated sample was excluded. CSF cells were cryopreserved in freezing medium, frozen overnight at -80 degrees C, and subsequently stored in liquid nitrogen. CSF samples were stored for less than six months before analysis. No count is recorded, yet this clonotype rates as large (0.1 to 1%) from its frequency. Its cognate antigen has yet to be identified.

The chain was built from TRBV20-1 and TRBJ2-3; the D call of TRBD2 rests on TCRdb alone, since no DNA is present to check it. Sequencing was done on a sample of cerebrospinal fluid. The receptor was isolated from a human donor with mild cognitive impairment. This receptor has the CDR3 CSASPGLAGGLEDTQYF.